The 4 T cell receptor beta chains listed next were all sequenced from one sample in a study of cytomegalovirus exposure and HLA in healthy donors. Use of 60 Vbeta and 13 Jbeta primers characterized the PCR. TCRdb's copy holds only in-frame clones and misses some; the assay was immunoSEQ multiplex PCR. In the table there are about 83,000 clones, 81% of which are singletons. Material: PBMCs. All receptors come from a woman aged 25 to 39 in good health and CMV-seronegative.

This clone appeared a few times. The genes are TRBV18 and TRBJ2-3, with D unresolved. The length of the CDR3 is 12 residues. The germline CDR1 and CDR2 sequences are KGHSH and LQKENI. Between the trimmed V and J ends, which lost 0 bases and 6 bases, there was a span of 4 bases. The CDR3 is CASSPPGDTQYF. The CDR3 DNA is TGTGCCAGCTCACCACCCGGGGATACGCAGTATTTT.

This chain uses TRBV4-3 with TRBJ2-3; D is perhaps TRBD1 (6 bases). The V end was cut by 1 base, the J end by 2 bases, with 10 bases between. Germline-derived CDR1 and CDR2 are LGHNA and YSLEER. This CDR3 has 15 residues. CDR3 bases: TGCGCCAGCAGCCAAGGGACAGACAACACAGATACGCAGTATTTT. Translated: CASSQGTDNTDTQYF.

The V call is TRBV11-1, the J call TRBJ2-1; D perhaps matches TRBD2 (5 bases). Germline V gene data show CDR1 as SGHAT and CDR2 as FQDESV (reference sequence). The CDR3 is 15 amino acids. Trimming took 2 bases from V and 2 from J, leaving 10 bases between them. DNA for the CDR3: TGTGCCAGCAGCTTACGGCCAGCGGCCTACAATGAGCAGTTCTTC. Translating it yields CASSLRPAAYNEQFF.

This clone has more than one count but fewer than ten. The CDR3 nucleotides are TGCAGCGTCCGCCTTCTAGCGGGCGAATACAATGAGCAGTTCTTC. Its translation is CSVRLLAGEYNEQFF. The chain links TRBV29-1 to TRBJ2-1; 8 positions agree with TRBD2. The V gene end was trimmed by 6 bases and the J gene end by 4 bases; junction bases not matched to a gene: 11. CDR1 is SQVTM and CDR2 is ANQGSEA in the germline V gene. The CDR3 extends over 15 amino acids.